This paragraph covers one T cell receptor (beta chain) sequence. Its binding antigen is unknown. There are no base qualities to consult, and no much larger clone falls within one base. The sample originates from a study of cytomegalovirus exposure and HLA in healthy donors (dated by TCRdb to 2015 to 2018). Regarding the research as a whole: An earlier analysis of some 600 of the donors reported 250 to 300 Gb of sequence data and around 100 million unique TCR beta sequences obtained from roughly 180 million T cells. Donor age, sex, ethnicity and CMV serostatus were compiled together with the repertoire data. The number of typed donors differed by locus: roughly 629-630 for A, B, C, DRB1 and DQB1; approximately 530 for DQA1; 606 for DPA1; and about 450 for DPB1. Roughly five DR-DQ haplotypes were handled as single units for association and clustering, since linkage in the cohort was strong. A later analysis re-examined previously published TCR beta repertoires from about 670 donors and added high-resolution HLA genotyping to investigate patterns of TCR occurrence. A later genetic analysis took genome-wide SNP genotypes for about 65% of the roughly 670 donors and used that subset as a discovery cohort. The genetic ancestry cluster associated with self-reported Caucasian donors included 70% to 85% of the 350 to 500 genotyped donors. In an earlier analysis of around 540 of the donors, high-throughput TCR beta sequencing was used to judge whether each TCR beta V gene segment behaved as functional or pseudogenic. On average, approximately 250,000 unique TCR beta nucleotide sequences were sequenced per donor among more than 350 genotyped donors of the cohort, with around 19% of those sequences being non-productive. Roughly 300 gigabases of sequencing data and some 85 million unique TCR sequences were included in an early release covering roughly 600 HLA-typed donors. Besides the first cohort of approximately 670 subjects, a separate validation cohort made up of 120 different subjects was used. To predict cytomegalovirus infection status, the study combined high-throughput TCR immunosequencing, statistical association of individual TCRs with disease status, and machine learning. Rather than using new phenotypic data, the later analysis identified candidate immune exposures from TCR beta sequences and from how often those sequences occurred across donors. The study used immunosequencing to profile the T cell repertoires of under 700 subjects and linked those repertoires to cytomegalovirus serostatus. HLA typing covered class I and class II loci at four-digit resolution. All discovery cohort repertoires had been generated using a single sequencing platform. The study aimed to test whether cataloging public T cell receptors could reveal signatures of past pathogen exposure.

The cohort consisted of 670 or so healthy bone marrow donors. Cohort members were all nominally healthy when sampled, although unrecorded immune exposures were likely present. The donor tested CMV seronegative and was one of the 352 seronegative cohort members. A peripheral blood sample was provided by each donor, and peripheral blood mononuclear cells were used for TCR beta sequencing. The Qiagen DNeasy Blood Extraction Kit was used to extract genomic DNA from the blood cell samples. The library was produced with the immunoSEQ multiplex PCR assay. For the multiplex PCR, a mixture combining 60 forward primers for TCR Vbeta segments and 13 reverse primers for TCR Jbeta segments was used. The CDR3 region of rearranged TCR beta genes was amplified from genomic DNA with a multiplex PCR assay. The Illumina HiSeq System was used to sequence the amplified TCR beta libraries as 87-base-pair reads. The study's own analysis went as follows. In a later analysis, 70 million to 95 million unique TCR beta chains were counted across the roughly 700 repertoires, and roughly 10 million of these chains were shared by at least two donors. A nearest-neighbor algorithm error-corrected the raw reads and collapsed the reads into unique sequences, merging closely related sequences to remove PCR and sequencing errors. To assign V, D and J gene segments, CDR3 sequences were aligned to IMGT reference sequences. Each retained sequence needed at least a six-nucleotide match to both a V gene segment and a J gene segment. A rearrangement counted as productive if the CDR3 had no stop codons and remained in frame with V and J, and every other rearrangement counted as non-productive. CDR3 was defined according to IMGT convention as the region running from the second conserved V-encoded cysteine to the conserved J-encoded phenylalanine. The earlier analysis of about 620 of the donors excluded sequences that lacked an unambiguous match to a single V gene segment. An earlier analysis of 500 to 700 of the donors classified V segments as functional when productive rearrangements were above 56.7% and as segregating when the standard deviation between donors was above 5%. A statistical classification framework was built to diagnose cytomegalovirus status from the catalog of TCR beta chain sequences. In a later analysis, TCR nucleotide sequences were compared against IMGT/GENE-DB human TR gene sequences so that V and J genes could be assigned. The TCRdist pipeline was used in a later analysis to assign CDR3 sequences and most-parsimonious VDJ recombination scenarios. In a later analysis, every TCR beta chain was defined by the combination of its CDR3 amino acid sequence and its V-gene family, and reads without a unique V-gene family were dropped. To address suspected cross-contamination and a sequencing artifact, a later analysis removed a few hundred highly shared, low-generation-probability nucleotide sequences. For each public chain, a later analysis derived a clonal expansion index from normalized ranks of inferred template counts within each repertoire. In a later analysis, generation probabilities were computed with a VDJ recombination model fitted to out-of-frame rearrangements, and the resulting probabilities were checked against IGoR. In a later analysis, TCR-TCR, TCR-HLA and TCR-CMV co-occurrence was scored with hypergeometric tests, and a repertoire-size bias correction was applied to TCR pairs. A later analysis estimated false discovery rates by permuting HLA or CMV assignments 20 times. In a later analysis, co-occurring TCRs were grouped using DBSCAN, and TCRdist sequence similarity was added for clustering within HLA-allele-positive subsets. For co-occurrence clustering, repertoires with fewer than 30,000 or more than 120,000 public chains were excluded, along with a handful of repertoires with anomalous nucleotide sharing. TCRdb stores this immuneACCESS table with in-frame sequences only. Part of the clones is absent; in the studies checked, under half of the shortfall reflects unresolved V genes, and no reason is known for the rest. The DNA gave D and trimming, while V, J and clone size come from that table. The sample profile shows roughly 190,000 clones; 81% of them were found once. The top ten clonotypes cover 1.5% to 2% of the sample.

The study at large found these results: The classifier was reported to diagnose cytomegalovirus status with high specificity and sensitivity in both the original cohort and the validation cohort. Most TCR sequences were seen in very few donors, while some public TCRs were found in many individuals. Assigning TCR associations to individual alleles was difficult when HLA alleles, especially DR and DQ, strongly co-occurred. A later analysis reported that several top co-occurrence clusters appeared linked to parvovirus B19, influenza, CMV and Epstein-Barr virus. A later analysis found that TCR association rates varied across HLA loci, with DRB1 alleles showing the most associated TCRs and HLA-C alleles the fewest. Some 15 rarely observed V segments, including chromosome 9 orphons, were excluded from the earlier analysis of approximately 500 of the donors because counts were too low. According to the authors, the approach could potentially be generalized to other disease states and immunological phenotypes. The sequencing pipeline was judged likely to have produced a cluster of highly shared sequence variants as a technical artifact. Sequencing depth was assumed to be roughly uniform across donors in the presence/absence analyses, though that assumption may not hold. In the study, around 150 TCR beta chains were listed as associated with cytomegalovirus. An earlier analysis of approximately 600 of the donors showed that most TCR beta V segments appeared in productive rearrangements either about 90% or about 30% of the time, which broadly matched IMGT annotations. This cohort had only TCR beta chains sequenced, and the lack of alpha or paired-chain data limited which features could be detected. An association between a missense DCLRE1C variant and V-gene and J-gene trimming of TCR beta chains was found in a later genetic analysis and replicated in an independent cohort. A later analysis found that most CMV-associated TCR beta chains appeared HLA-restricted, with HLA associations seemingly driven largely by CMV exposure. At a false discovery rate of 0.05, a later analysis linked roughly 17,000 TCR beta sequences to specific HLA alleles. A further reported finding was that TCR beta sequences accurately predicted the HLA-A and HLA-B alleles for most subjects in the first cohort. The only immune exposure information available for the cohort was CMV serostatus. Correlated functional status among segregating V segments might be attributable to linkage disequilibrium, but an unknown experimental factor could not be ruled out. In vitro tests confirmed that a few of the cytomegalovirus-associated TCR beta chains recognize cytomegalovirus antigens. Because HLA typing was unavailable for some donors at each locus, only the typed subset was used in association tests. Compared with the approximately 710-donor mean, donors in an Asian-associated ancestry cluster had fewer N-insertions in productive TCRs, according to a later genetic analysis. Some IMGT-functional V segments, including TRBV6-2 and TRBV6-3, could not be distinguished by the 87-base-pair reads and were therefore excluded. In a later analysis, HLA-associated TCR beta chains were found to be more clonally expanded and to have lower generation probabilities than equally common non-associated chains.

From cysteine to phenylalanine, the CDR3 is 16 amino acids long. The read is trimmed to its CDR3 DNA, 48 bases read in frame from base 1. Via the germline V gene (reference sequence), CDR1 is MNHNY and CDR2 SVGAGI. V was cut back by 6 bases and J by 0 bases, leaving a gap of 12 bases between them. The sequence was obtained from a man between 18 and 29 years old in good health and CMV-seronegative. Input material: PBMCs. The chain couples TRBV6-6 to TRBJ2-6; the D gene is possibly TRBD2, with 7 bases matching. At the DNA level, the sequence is TGTGCCAGCAGCTCTCGGGGGGCCTCTGGGGCCAACGTCCTGACTTTC. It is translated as CASSSRGASGANVLTF.